These 32 T cell receptor beta chains came from one sample sequenced in a study of blood T cell repertoires in COVID-19. Measured with immunoSEQ multiplex PCR; TCRdb has only the in-frame clones, and not every one. The sample contains approximately 270,000 clones, approximately 83% of which appear only once. The sample was peripheral blood. These receptors originate from a woman aged 70-85 years with acute or convalescent COVID-19.

The genes are TRBV18 and TRBJ1-1; D not certain. Trimming pared 2 bases from V and 1 base from J, leaving 5 bases between. Germline values: CDR1 KGHSH, CDR2 LQKENI. This CDR3 has 13 residues. Written as DNA, the CDR3 is TGTGCCAGCTCACCAGAGAAGAACACTGAAGCTTTCTTT. This codes for CASSPEKNTEAFF.

The table lists this clone with a count of one. The chain has TRBV6-4 and TRBJ1-6, with D unclear. Germline CDR1 is MRHNA and CDR2 is SNTAGT. Trimming pared 1 base from V and 8 bases from J, leaving 9 bases between. This CDR3 has 14 amino acids. CDR3 sequence: CASSDLIRDSPLHF. The CDR3 nucleotides are TGTGCCAGCAGTGACTTAATACGGGATTCACCCCTCCACTTT.

This chain joins TRBV7-6 and TRBJ1-4, with D tentatively TRBD1 (5 bases). Trimming took off 1 base at V and 5 bases at J, with 17 bases between the two ends. This CDR3 region has 17 residues. The germline gives CDR1 SGHVS, CDR2 FNYEAQ. CDR3 nucleotides: TGTGCCAGCAGCTTAGTTCCGGCAGGGTTGGGGAATGAAAAACTGTTTTTT. As protein: CASSLVPAGLGNEKLFF.

The J gene is TRBJ1-3, the V gene TRBV28, with 8 bases that match TRBD1. The CDR3 totals 16 residues. Germline CDR1 reads MDHEN; CDR2 reads SYDVKM. The V gene end was trimmed by 5 bases and the J gene end by 2 bases; junction bases not matched to a gene: 8. The chain's CDR3 is CASSPPGGGPGNTIYF. The CDR3, as DNA: TGTGCCAGCAGTCCCCCAGGGGGCGGTCCTGGAAACACCATATATTTT.

V gene TRBV3-1 (or the pseudogene TRBV3-2) combines with J gene TRBJ2-2, with 13 nucleotides matching TRBD2. With V trimmed by 0 bases and J by 5 bases, 9 bases remained unmatched. CDR3 length: 19 residues. Germline V gene data show CDR1 as LGHDT and CDR2 as YNNKEL (reference sequence). The CDR3 protein is CASSQDRGLAGAGTGELFF. The CDR3 DNA is TGTGCCAGCAGCCAAGATCGCGGACTAGCGGGGGCGGGGACCGGGGAGCTGTTTTTT.

This clone was found a few times. The rearrangement uses TRBV6-1 and TRBJ2-2; 8 nucleotides match TRBD2. In germline, CDR1 is MNHNS, CDR2 SASEGT. The junction had 10 bases not matched to a gene; V was cut back by 4 bases and J by 6 bases. The CDR3 is 16 amino acids. The CDR3 loop is CASSVLRPGGPGELFF. CDR3 in DNA: TGTGCCAGCAGTGTACTACGCCCGGGGGGGCCCGGGGAGCTGTTTTTT.

This chain uses TRBV10-1 with TRBJ1-2, with D perhaps TRBD1 (5 bases). The CDR3 length is 16 residues. Trimming took off 5 bases at V and 4 bases at J, with 20 bases between the two ends. Per germline, CDR1 WNHNN and CDR2 SYGVQD (reference sequence). In DNA, the CDR3 is TGCGCCAGCAGTCCGGCGGGGGTGCGACAGCTCTATGGCTACACCTTC. This translates into CASSPAGVRQLYGYTF.

The genes are TRBV20-1 and TRBJ2-3; the D is unclear. This CDR3 is 11 amino acids long. Germline CDR1 is DFQATT and CDR2 is SNEGSKA (reference sequence). Deletions cut 5 bases from V and 5 bases from J, with 8 bases between. The CDR3 reads CSALPGDTQYF. Written as DNA, the CDR3 is TGCAGTGCTCTCCCGGGAGATACGCAGTATTTT.

This clone was seen only once. The rearrangement links TRBV10-3 to TRBJ1-3, with 11 bases that match TRBD1. The CDR3 runs 16 residues. The germline V gene encodes CDR1 ENHRY and CDR2 SYGVKD. V was clipped by 6 bases and J by 0 bases; unmatched bases: 4. The CDR3 DNA is TGTGCCATCAGCGGACAGGGGGCATCCTCTGGAAACACCATATATTTT. This encodes CAISGQGASSGNTIYF.

This chain connects TRBV4-1 to TRBJ1-1; D is perhaps TRBD1 (6 bases). Germline V lookup: CDR1 MGHRA, CDR2 YSYEKL. V lost 1 base, J lost 1 base, and 10 bases lay in between. The length of the CDR3 is 15 residues. CDR3 protein: CASSQGIQGNTEAFF. The CDR3 DNA follows: TGCGCCAGCAGCCAAGGGATACAGGGGAACACTGAAGCTTTCTTT.

The V gene is TRBV30, the J gene TRBJ1-5, with a possible D match to TRBD1 (6 bases). Trimming removed 2 bases at V and 8 bases at J, with 19 bases between. CDR1 and CDR2 (germline): GTSNPN, SVGIG (reference sequence). The CDR3 is 15 amino acids. The CDR3 reads CAWSPGQSRAEPQHF. The CDR3 DNA is TGTGCCTGGAGTCCGGGACAATCACGAGCTGAGCCCCAGCATTTT.

The chain carries TRBV5-4 and TRBJ2-3, with D possibly TRBD2 on 5 matching bases. Germline CDR1 and CDR2: SGHNT and YYREEE (reference sequence). V lost 0 bases and J 5 bases, leaving 10 bases between the germline ends. This CDR3 comprises 14 residues. The CDR3 loop reads CASSLAGMGDTQYF. DNA for the CDR3: TGTGCCAGCAGCTTGGCCGGGATGGGAGATACGCAGTATTTT.

This clone turned up a few times. This rearrangement joins TRBV6-5 to TRBJ1-2, with D tentatively TRBD1 (5 bases). This CDR3 region has 14 residues. The V end was cut by 10 bases, the J end by 7 bases, with 22 bases between. Germline CDR1 reads MNHEY; CDR2 reads SVGAGI. For the CDR3, the DNA is TGTGCCATAAATCTCGCGGGACGGCTATCTGGCTACACCTTC. It codes for CAINLAGRLSGYTF.

The chain combines TRBV15 with TRBJ2-2; TRBD2 is a possible D gene (5 bases). The CDR3 loop spans 15 amino acids. Germline-derived CDR1 and CDR2 are LNHNV and YYDKDF (reference sequence). Trimming shortened V by 6 bases and J by 5 bases, and 16 bases separated the two germline ends. Written as DNA, the CDR3 is TGTGCCACCAGTGCTATCTCGCCGGGAACCGGGGAGCTGTTTTTT. Translating gives CATSAISPGTGELFF.

In its sample, this clone was seen once. The chain is built from TRBV10-3 and TRBJ2-7; tentative D call: TRBD1 (8 bases). V gave up 10 bases and J gave up 4 bases, with 17 bases separating them. Germline V gene lookup returns CDR1 ENHRY and CDR2 SYGVKD. This CDR3 comprises 13 residues. The CDR3 coding sequence is TGTGCCACGCGGACAGGGAGGGGGTACGAGCAGTACTTC. Its translation is CATRTGRGYEQYF.

The V call is TRBV6-6, the J call TRBJ1-2; the match to TRBD1 covers 9 bases. Germline V gene lookup returns CDR1 MNHNY and CDR2 SVGAGI (reference sequence). The length of the CDR3 is 13 residues. After removal of 7 bases from V and 4 bases from J, the junction contained 4 bases not matched to a gene. The CDR3 loop is CASNGQGRYGYTF. CDR3 coding DNA: TGTGCCAGCAACGGACAGGGGCGCTATGGCTACACCTTC.

The chain links TRBV2 to TRBJ1-5, with D unresolved. CDR1 SNHLY and CDR2 FYNNEI come from the germline V gene. The CDR3 spans 14 residues. Trimming cost V 4 bases and J 0 bases, with 7 bases left between them. DNA for the CDR3: TGTGCCAGCAGTGCAAAGAGTAGCAATCAGCCCCAGCATTTT. Its translation: CASSAKSSNQPQHF.

The J gene is TRBJ2-1, the V gene TRBV20-1; no clear D gene. Germline values: CDR1 DFQATT, CDR2 SNEGSKA (reference sequence). The CDR3 length is 11 residues. V was cut by 5 bases and J by 12 bases, with 14 bases left in between. The CDR3 nucleotides are TGCAGTGCTTTCCAAAAAACCGGGCAGTTCTTC. This encodes CSAFQKTGQFF.

Worth noting for this clone: A single base separates this from a much larger clone, so it may be a read error. DNA of the CDR3: TGTGCCAGCGCTACCTGGGGGGGGGACAGGGGATACGAGCAGTACTTC. Its translation is CASATWGGDRGYEQYF. The chain joins TRBV2 to TRBJ2-7; 10 bases fit TRBD1. Germline V gives CDR1 SNHLY, CDR2 FYNNEI. The CDR3 has 16 residues. V lost 8 bases and J lost 4; bases outside the gene matches: 14.

The V call is TRBV6-2 or TRBV6-3, the J call TRBJ2-1; 11 nucleotides match TRBD2. V shed 5 bases and J 10 bases; nucleotides not matched to a gene: 13. Germline V gene data show CDR1 as MNHEY and CDR2 as SVGEGT. There are 16 residues in the CDR3. CDR3 amino acids: CASSPILAGAPREQFF. The CDR3 DNA follows: TGTGCCAGCAGTCCGATACTAGCGGGGGCGCCAAGGGAGCAGTTCTTC.

This clone was detected only once. The V gene is TRBV5-1, the J gene TRBJ1-1; the D gene is possibly TRBD1 (6 bases). CDR1 is SGHRS and CDR2 is YFSETQ in the germline V gene. The CDR3 contains 15 residues. The V end lost 5 bases, the J end lost 5 bases, and 19 bases lay between the germline ends. CDR3 loop: CASRASSRGQTEAFF. The CDR3 nucleotides read TGCGCCAGCAGGGCTTCTTCCCGGGGACAAACTGAAGCTTTCTTT.

The chain employs TRBV5-8 and TRBJ2-1; 10 nucleotides line up with TRBD1. V trimming: 4 bases; J trimming: 2 bases; junction bases outside the gene matches: 6. The CDR3 totals 16 residues. The germline V gene encodes CDR1 SGHTS and CDR2 YDEGEE. CDR3 amino acids: CASSTRTGGTYNEQFF. CDR3 DNA sequence: TGTGCCAGCAGCACGCGGACAGGGGGGACCTACAATGAGCAGTTCTTC. Looking up the rest from reference TRBV5-8 and TRBJ2-1 gives the full variable domain: EAGVTQSPTHLIKTRGQQATLRCSPISGHTSVYWYQQALGLGLQFLLWYDEGEERNRGNFPPRFSGRQFPNYSSELNVNALELEDSALYLCASSTRTGGTYNEQFFGPGTRLTVL.

The CDR3: CASSFRQGLENTIYF. For the CDR3, the DNA is TGTGCCAGCAGCTTCAGACAGGGGTTAGAAAACACCATATATTTT. The chain couples TRBV7-9 to TRBJ1-3; the match to TRBD1 covers 8 bases. The ends lost 3 bases at V and 6 bases at J; junction bases unmatched: 7. Germline values: CDR1 SEHNR, CDR2 FQNEAQ (reference sequence). The CDR3 has 15 residues.

The genes are TRBV5-1 and TRBJ1-4; 8 bases map to TRBD1. Germline values: CDR1 SGHRS, CDR2 YFSETQ. J was trimmed by 5 bases and V by 4 bases; bases with no gene match: 7. This CDR3 contains 15 residues. The CDR3 DNA reads TGCGCCAGCAGCCATTGGACAGGGATAAATGAAAAACTGTTTTTT. Translated, it gives CASSHWTGINEKLFF.

V and J are TRBV18 and TRBJ2-1, with TRBD1 identical over 10 bases. Per germline, CDR1 KGHSH and CDR2 LQKENI. CDR3 size: 15 residues. After removal of 6 bases from V and 6 bases from J, the junction contained 8 bases not matched to a gene. The CDR3 protein is CASSSGTGATNEQFF. CDR3 nucleotide sequence: TGTGCCAGCTCCTCCGGGACAGGGGCAACCAATGAGCAGTTCTTC.

The chain is built from TRBV19 and TRBJ1-1, with D unclear. The CDR3 covers 13 residues. Trimming stripped 7 bases from V and 3 bases from J, with 12 bases between. From germline, CDR1 is LNHDA and CDR2 SQIVND (reference sequence). CDR3 coding DNA: TGTGCCAGTATCACAGAAACTTACACTGAAGCTTTCTTT. This gives the protein CASITETYTEAFF.

The chain is built from TRBV3-1 (or the pseudogene TRBV3-2) and TRBJ2-5; D call uncertain. Per the germline V gene, CDR1 is LGHDT and CDR2 is YNNKEL (reference sequence). Trimming removed 2 bases at V and 7 bases at J, with 8 bases between. The CDR3 consists of 12 residues. The CDR3 DNA reads as TGTGCCAGCAGCCAATTTACCGGGACCCAGTACTTC. Translating gives CASSQFTGTQYF.

This chain joins TRBV19 and TRBJ2-7; D remains ambiguous. Trimming pared 2 bases from V and 2 bases from J, leaving 7 bases between. The CDR3 has 13 residues. Germline lookup yields CDR1 LNHDA and CDR2 SQIVND (reference sequence). The DNA for the CDR3 is TGTGCCAGTAGTATATCGGTAACCTACGAGCAGTACTTC. Translation: CASSISVTYEQYF. Supplemented by reference TRBV19 and TRBJ2-7, the full variable domain reads DGGITQSPKYLFRKEGQNVTLSCEQNLNHDAMYWYRQDPGQGLRLIYYSQIVNDFQKGDIAEGYSVSREKKESFPLTVTSAQKNPTAFYLCASSISVTYEQYFGPGTRLTVT.

The CDR3 region is CASSNRGGSYNEQFF. In nucleotides, the CDR3 is TGTGCCAGCAGTAATCGGGGGGGCTCCTACAATGAGCAGTTCTTC. The chain couples TRBV9 to TRBJ2-1, with TRBD2 matching 8 bases. This CDR3 comprises 15 residues. Germline V gives CDR1 SGDLS, CDR2 YYNGEE. Losses at the gene ends were 5 bases for V and 0 bases for J; bases not matched to a gene: 4.

This clone was counted a single time. The sample carries other DNA sequences with the same CDR3. This chain joins TRBV5-4 and TRBJ1-2, with 7 bases that match TRBD1. Germline assignment: CDR1 SGHNT and CDR2 YYREEE (reference sequence). With 0 bases clipped from V and 4 bases from J, the junction kept 6 bases outside the gene matches. The CDR3 sequence is 15 residues long. CDR3 nucleotides: TGTGCCAGCAGCTTGGCAGGGGGGAAGGGCTATGGCTACACCTTC. It codes for CASSLAGGKGYGYTF. The complete variable domain, with remaining parts taken from reference TRBV5-4 and TRBJ1-2, reads ETGVTQSPTHLIKTRGQQVTLRCSSQSGHNTVSWYQQALGQGPQFIFQYYREEENGRGNFPPRFSGLQFPNYSSELNVNALELDDSALYLCASSLAGGKGYGYTFGSGTRLTVV.

This rearrangement joins TRBV2 to TRBJ1-2; 7 positions agree with TRBD1. Germline V gives CDR1 SNHLY, CDR2 FYNNEI. The V segment lost 11 bases and the J segment 3 bases; nucleotides outside the gene matches: 12. CDR3 length: 14 amino acids. The CDR3 is CASRRQGSDYGYTF. The DNA of the CDR3 is TGTGCCTCCCGGAGACAGGGATCGGACTATGGCTACACCTTC.

This clone was counted a single time. The chain couples TRBV6-4 to TRBJ2-1; 11 nucleotides agree with TRBD2. The V segment lost 8 bases and the J segment 6 bases; nucleotides outside the gene matches: 9. Germline V gene sequence: CDR1 MRHNA, CDR2 SNTAGT. This CDR3 is built from 15 residues. CDR3 nucleotide sequence: TGTGCCAGCCCAGTGGCTAGCGGGGGGATCAATGAGCAGTTCTTC. Protein product: CASPVASGGINEQFF.